The entry below describes one T cell receptor (beta chain). This clone has just one count. Its cognate antigen has yet to be identified. Within one base of it there is no much larger clone, and no base qualities were kept. V is clipped by 7 bases and J by 1 base, and the sequence between their germline boundaries is 7 bases long. From the cysteine up to the phenylalanine, the CDR3 has a length of 13 residues. The only DNA kept is the CDR3, 39 bases in frame from the first base. CDR1 and CDR2, looked up from the germline V gene (reference sequence), are MNHEY and SMNVEV. Using the deep immunoSEQ assay, TCR CDR3 regions were amplified from genomic DNA by multiplex PCR. Extracted genomic DNA from each cell subset was distributed evenly across all wells of several immunoSEQ 96-well plates, and each plate was treated as a replicate. For sorted subsets, about 0.2 ug genomic DNA, equal to 30,000 to 35,000 T cell genomes, was loaded into each replicate PCR. Purified libraries were quantified with a Qubit 3.0 fluorometer, sized on a Bioanalyzer 2100, and re-quantified with the KAPA Library Quantification kit. Each immunoSEQ 96-well plate was sequenced on its own single-read 150-cycle Illumina NextSeq 550 flow cell. The study's processing was this. Because only junctional sequences without quality scores were contained in the immunoSEQ output, filtering matching that applied to full-length reads could not be performed. Sequences were annotated with PyIR, a Python wrapper for IgBLAST v1.9, and V/J genes and CDR3 were assigned using IMGT germline references. Reads were filtered out if the reads had weak V/J assignments (E-value above 1e-6), no CDR3, stop codons, out-of-frame junctions, or ambiguous translated residues. A V3J clonotype was defined by an identical inferred V gene, J gene, and CDR3 amino acid sequence. Percentage overlap between repertoires was calculated by dividing the number of shared unique clonotypes by the size of the smaller repertoire. Richness of each repertoire was evaluated using RTK rarefaction, the Chao1 estimator, and Recon v2.1 estimates of unobserved clonotypes. Generation probabilities were computed with OLGA for all TCRbeta clonotypes obtained by the gDNA method from a handful of donors. In its TCRdb copy, this immuneACCESS table keeps in-frame sequences only and misses some clones. Where compared with another copy, unresolved V genes explain less than half of these, and the others have no known cause. V, J and clone size were drawn from that table, and D and trimming were deduced from the DNA. The sample records 660,000 or so clones, roughly 96% of which are singletons. The ten largest clones take up roughly 0.1% of the sample.

These data are taken from a study of shared clonotypes between healthy human individuals (dated by TCRdb to 2018 to 2021). Looking at the study overall: A few men and a couple of women, aged 18 to 49 years, made up the cohort. To increase sequencing depth and limit assay-specific biases, TCR repertoire library preparation and sequencing were carried out by different laboratories using diverse techniques. Between about 0.9 and 10 billion PBMCs per donor were obtained by leukapheresis. For each donor, three plates each were used for CD4 naive and CD4 memory, two plates were used for CD8 naive, and one plate was used for CD8 memory. To estimate repertoire size and how much clonotypes are shared between individuals, the study performed deep sequencing of blood TCR repertoires from 4 to 6 healthy adults.

CD8 naive samples consisted of CD45RO-negative cells that were positively selected for CCR7, yielding a CD45RA+CCR7+ population without TemRA cells. Healthy HIV-negative adults with no recently reported acute infections or vaccinations were included as donors. All donors were Caucasian adults living in Nashville, Tennessee, USA. Blood was collected by leukapheresis, and PBMCs were isolated by Ficoll-Histopaque density gradient centrifugation and then cryopreserved in liquid nitrogen vapor phase. Analytical flow cytometry was used to check the purity and quantity of each magnetically sorted T cell population. Each sorted fraction had its genomic DNA isolated and then quantified by UV absorbance on a Nanodrop 2000c. Overall results and qualifications from the work: Incomplete sequencing was indicated by rarefaction of sorted-subset datasets, despite the large sequencing depth. Larger estimated clonotype richness was generally found for naive subsets than for memory subsets. Sampling was restricted to blood, and TCR repertoires in tissues likely differ from the TCR repertoires found in blood. The genetic and exposure-history diversity represented was limited by the small number of donors. Based on pairwise subsampling, the degree of clonotype sharing among donors was expected to be affected by sequencing depth. Around 5% of naive CD4, roughly 3.6% of naive CD8, around 2.3% of memory CD4, and about 0.4% of memory CD8 clonotypes were shared across several donors. Compared with non-shared clonotypes, the clonotypes found in all four sorted-subset donors had higher generation probabilities.

This receptor was obtained from a woman aged 25 to 45 in good health. Sequences were obtained from naive CD8+ T cells sorted from blood. The cell subset or site tag for this specimen amounts to: CD45RA+CCR7+. The chain couples TRBV27 to TRBJ2-2; too little of a D gene remains to name it. In nucleotide form, the sequence is TGTGCCAGCAAGACGGGGAACACCGGGGAGCTGTTTTTT. Its protein product is CASKTGNTGELFF.